This T cell receptor beta chain came from a study of T-cell reconstitution after alpha-beta-depleted transplantation in children. Study results and limitations: By about two months after transplant, alpha-beta T cells reportedly arose from several hundred graft clones that had expanded. T-cell numbers and diversity, one year after transplant, stemmed largely from T cells that were newly produced. Certain patients had high TCRbeta diversity at day 60, and it came from recipient T cells and thymic progenitors that survived.

The authors prepared the TCRbeta library with unique molecular identifiers. One entry per CDR3 protein results from TCRdb running MiXCR on the PCR reads. The sample gives hundreds of thousands of distinct CDR3 sequences, about 10% of which show up once; just over 2% is in the top ten. The junction had 11 bases not matched to a gene; V was cut back by 9 bases and J by 6 bases. The CDR3 runs to 15 residues. This clonotype was picked up a small number of times. Its antigen is unidentified. This chain links TRBV12-3 or TRBV12-4 with TRBJ2-3; 11 bases are shared with TRBD2. The clonotype originates from a child younger than 10 with inherited bone marrow failure, due to receive a stem cell transplant. This specimen was PBMCs, taken before TCRalphabeta/CD19-depleted stem cell transplant. CDR3 DNA: TGTGCCAGTACCTTAGCGGGAGGGCCAGTTGATACGCAGTATTTT. Its translation: CASTLAGGPVDTQYF.